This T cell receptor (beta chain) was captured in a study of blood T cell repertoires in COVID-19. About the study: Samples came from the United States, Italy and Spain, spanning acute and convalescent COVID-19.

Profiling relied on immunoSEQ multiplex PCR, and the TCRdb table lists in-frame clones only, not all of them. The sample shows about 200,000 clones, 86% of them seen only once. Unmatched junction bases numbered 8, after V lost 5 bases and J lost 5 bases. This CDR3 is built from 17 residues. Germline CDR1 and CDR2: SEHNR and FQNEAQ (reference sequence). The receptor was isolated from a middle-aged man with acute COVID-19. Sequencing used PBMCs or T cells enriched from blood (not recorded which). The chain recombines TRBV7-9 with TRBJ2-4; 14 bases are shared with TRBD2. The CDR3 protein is CASSLTSGGVVENIQYF. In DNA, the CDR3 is TGTGCCAGCAGCCTGACTAGCGGGGGGGTAGTTGAAAACATTCAGTACTTC.